This entry is about one T cell receptor (beta chain). Template material for amplifying TCR beta CDR3 regions consisted of RNA transcripts. Primed by the HTBI set, a first-round RT-PCR was run on the TCR CDR3. TCRdb re-called the multiplex PCR reads through MiXCR, storing one row per CDR3 protein. Counted here are about 640,000 distinct CDR3 sequences, 45% occurring once; the ten biggest clones make up under 8.5%. The record originates from a study of T cells in Graves' hyperthyroidism and ophthalmopathy. The material sequenced was peripheral blood or thyroid tissue (not recorded which). The sequence derives from an adult man with Graves' disease, either hyperthyroidism or ophthalmopathy (not recorded which).

The CDR3 sequence is CASSLAGGHEETQYF. The CDR3 region has the DNA TGCGCCAGCAGCTTGGCGGGGGGGCATGAAGAGACCCAGTACTTC. The chain combines TRBV5-1 with TRBJ2-5, with 8 nucleotides matching TRBD2. Germline V gene sequence: CDR1 SGHRS, CDR2 YFSETQ. This CDR3 contains 15 residues. With V trimmed by 0 bases and J by 3 bases, 4 bases remained unmatched.